Listed below are T cell receptor beta chains from one sample, sequenced in a study of blood T cell repertoires in COVID-19. The repertoire was sequenced with immunoSEQ multiplex PCR; TCRdb's copy has only in-frame clones and lacks some. The profile shows roughly 200,000 clones, about 83% of them singletons. Source material: peripheral blood. These receptor sequences come from a human donor in a cohort sampled during active COVID-19. The CDR3 runs from the conserved cysteine through the conserved F or W. Each record gives: D gene, V gene, J gene, clone size, CDR3 protein, CDR3 DNA. D genes are given only for firm matches. Rows may omit the clone size; those that give it use once, few, many or a size class.

D gene: TRBD1; V gene: TRBV6-5; J gene: TRBJ2-1; clone size: once; CDR3 protein: CASSYFGTGVYNEQFF; CDR3 DNA: TGTGCCAGCAGTTACTTTGGGACAGGGGTCTACAATGAGCAGTTCTTC
D gene: TRBD1; V gene: TRBV4-2; J gene: TRBJ1-3; clone size: once; CDR3 protein: CASSQDDRGENTIYF; CDR3 DNA: TGTGCCAGCAGCCAAGACGACAGGGGAGAAAACACCATATATTTT
D gene: TRBD2; V gene: TRBV11-3; J gene: TRBJ2-3; clone size: .; CDR3 protein: CASSPGTSGIFTDTQYF; CDR3 DNA: TGTGCCAGCAGCCCCGGGACTAGCGGGATATTCACAGATACGCAGTATTTT
D gene: TRBD1; V gene: TRBV6-1; J gene: TRBJ1-1; clone size: .; CDR3 protein: CASSEAWKGATEAFF; CDR3 DNA: TGTGCCAGCAGTGAAGCGTGGAAGGGGGCCACTGAAGCTTTCTTT
D gene: TRBD2; V gene: TRBV5-1; J gene: TRBJ2-1; clone size: .; CDR3 protein: CASSLLGASGGNEQFF; CDR3 DNA: TGCGCCAGCAGCTTGTTGGGGGCTAGCGGGGGTAATGAGCAGTTCTTC
D gene: .; V gene: TRBV7-3; J gene: TRBJ2-7; clone size: .; CDR3 protein: CASSPQGLDEQYF; CDR3 DNA: TGTGCCAGCAGCCCCCAGGGACTCGACGAGCAGTACTTC
D gene: .; V gene: TRBV7-8; J gene: TRBJ2-5; clone size: .; CDR3 protein: CASSLGGSETQYF; CDR3 DNA: TGTGCCAGCAGCTTAGGCGGTTCGGAGACCCAGTACTTC
D gene: .; V gene: TRBV19; J gene: TRBJ2-7; clone size: .; CDR3 protein: CASSIGQHYEQYF; CDR3 DNA: TGTGCCAGTAGTATCGGACAGCACTACGAGCAGTACTTC
D gene: .; V gene: TRBV7-9; J gene: TRBJ2-7; clone size: .; CDR3 protein: CASSSKQGYGEQYF; CDR3 DNA: TGTGCCAGCAGCAGCAAACAGGGATACGGAGAGCAGTACTTC
D gene: TRBD2; V gene: TRBV3-1/TRBV3-2; J gene: TRBJ2-5; clone size: .; CDR3 protein: CASSQVHRFLTSGSIGETQYF; CDR3 DNA: TGTGCCAGCAGCCAAGTCCACCGTTTCCTAACTAGCGGGAGTATTGGAGAGACCCAGTACTTC
D gene: TRBD1; V gene: TRBV9; J gene: TRBJ2-1; clone size: .; CDR3 protein: CASSVWDRGVTYNEQFF; CDR3 DNA: TGTGCCAGCAGCGTATGGGACAGAGGGGTCACCTACAATGAGCAGTTCTTC
D gene: .; V gene: TRBV15; J gene: TRBJ2-5; clone size: .; CDR3 protein: CATSRETRQETQYF; CDR3 DNA: TGTGCCACCAGCAGAGAGACTAGACAAGAGACCCAGTACTTC
D gene: TRBD1; V gene: TRBV29-1; J gene: TRBJ1-5; clone size: .; CDR3 protein: CSVRQGTAENQPQHF; CDR3 DNA: TGCAGCGTGCGACAGGGGACCGCGGAAAATCAGCCCCAGCATTTT
D gene: TRBD2; V gene: TRBV27; J gene: TRBJ2-7; clone size: once; CDR3 protein: CASSLMASGTYEQYF; CDR3 DNA: TGTGCCAGCAGTTTGATGGCTAGCGGGACCTACGAGCAGTACTTC
D gene: TRBD1; V gene: TRBV11-2; J gene: TRBJ2-7; clone size: once; CDR3 protein: CASSLGPGGSYEQYF; CDR3 DNA: TGTGCCAGCAGCTTAGGCCCAGGGGGCTCCTACGAGCAGTACTTC
D gene: TRBD1; V gene: TRBV27; J gene: TRBJ1-2; clone size: .; CDR3 protein: CASSSTGAGYTF; CDR3 DNA: TGTGCCAGCAGTTCAACAGGGGCCGGCTACACCTTC
D gene: .; V gene: TRBV6-5; J gene: TRBJ1-2; clone size: .; CDR3 protein: CASRPQGYGYTF; CDR3 DNA: TGTGCCAGCAGACCACAGGGCTATGGCTACACCTTC
D gene: TRBD2; V gene: TRBV5-1; J gene: TRBJ2-2; clone size: .; CDR3 protein: CASSQRLAGDTGELFF; CDR3 DNA: TGCGCCAGCAGCCAAAGACTAGCGGGAGACACCGGGGAGCTGTTTTTT
D gene: TRBD1; V gene: TRBV28; J gene: TRBJ1-4; clone size: .; CDR3 protein: CASRDRGLEKLFF; CDR3 DNA: TGTGCCAGCAGGGACAGGGGGCTAGAAAAACTGTTTTTT
D gene: .; V gene: TRBV5-1; J gene: TRBJ1-2; clone size: many; CDR3 protein: CASSLAGDYGYTF; CDR3 DNA: TGCGCCAGCAGCTTGGCGGGGGACTATGGCTACACCTTC
D gene: TRBD2; V gene: TRBV6-2/TRBV6-3; J gene: TRBJ2-7; clone size: .; CDR3 protein: CASSYIVPGRDEQYF; CDR3 DNA: TGTGCCAGCAGTTACATTGTGCCGGGGAGGGACGAGCAGTACTTC
D gene: .; V gene: TRBV11-2; J gene: TRBJ1-2; clone size: once; CDR3 protein: CASSPSTGDYGYTF; CDR3 DNA: TGTGCCAGCAGCCCCTCGACAGGAGACTATGGCTACACCTTC
D gene: .; V gene: TRBV4-1; J gene: TRBJ2-2; clone size: .; CDR3 protein: CASSQDFTANTGELFF; CDR3 DNA: TGCGCCAGCAGCCAAGATTTTACAGCCAACACCGGGGAGCTGTTTTTT
D gene: TRBD2; V gene: TRBV7-2; J gene: TRBJ2-1; clone size: .; CDR3 protein: CASRRLAGGNNEQFF; CDR3 DNA: TGTGCCAGCCGCAGACTAGCGGGAGGTAACAATGAGCAGTTCTTC
D gene: TRBD2; V gene: TRBV5-1; J gene: TRBJ2-2; clone size: .; CDR3 protein: CASSLFAGGNTGELFF; CDR3 DNA: TGCGCCAGCAGCTTGTTTGCGGGGGGCAACACCGGGGAGCTGTTTTTT
D gene: TRBD2; V gene: TRBV15; J gene: TRBJ2-1; clone size: .; CDR3 protein: CATSRVGGRSYNEQFF; CDR3 DNA: TGTGCCACCAGCAGAGTGGGCGGGAGGTCCTACAATGAGCAGTTCTTC
D gene: .; V gene: TRBV10-3; J gene: TRBJ2-7; clone size: once; CDR3 protein: CAISEEASYEQYF; CDR3 DNA: TGTGCCATCAGTGAGGAAGCATCCTACGAGCAGTACTTC
D gene: .; V gene: TRBV5-4; J gene: TRBJ2-3; clone size: .; CDR3 protein: CASRVYGDTDTQYF; CDR3 DNA: TGTGCCAGCCGCGTTTACGGAGACACAGATACGCAGTATTTT
D gene: TRBD2; V gene: TRBV4-2; J gene: TRBJ2-3; clone size: .; CDR3 protein: CASSPTASGGADTQYF; CDR3 DNA: TGTGCCAGCAGCCCCACTGCGAGCGGGGGGGCAGATACGCAGTATTTT
D gene: TRBD1; V gene: TRBV6-5; J gene: TRBJ1-6; clone size: .; CDR3 protein: CASSYSYRGGNSPLHF; CDR3 DNA: TGTGCCAGCAGTTACTCGTACAGGGGGGGTAATTCACCCCTCCACTTT
D gene: .; V gene: TRBV6-4; J gene: TRBJ2-1; clone size: .; CDR3 protein: CASSDTAENEQFF; CDR3 DNA: TGTGCCAGCAGTGATACAGCAGAGAATGAGCAGTTCTTC
D gene: .; V gene: TRBV18; J gene: TRBJ2-5; clone size: few; CDR3 protein: CASSPASHAETQYF; CDR3 DNA: TGTGCCAGCTCACCGGCTAGCCACGCCGAGACCCAGTACTTC
D gene: .; V gene: TRBV7-2; J gene: TRBJ2-7; clone size: .; CDR3 protein: CASSLYAQGWYEQYF; CDR3 DNA: TGTGCCAGCAGCTTATACGCGCAGGGTTGGTACGAGCAGTACTTC
D gene: TRBD1; V gene: TRBV4-2; J gene: TRBJ1-3; clone size: few; CDR3 protein: CASSQTTGLSGNTIYF; CDR3 DNA: TGTGCCAGCAGCCAGACGACAGGGCTTTCTGGAAACACCATATATTTT
D gene: .; V gene: TRBV28; J gene: TRBJ2-7; clone size: .; CDR3 protein: CASSTREQYF; CDR3 DNA: TGTGCCAGCAGTACCCGGGAGCAGTACTTC
D gene: .; V gene: TRBV6-5; J gene: TRBJ2-6; clone size: few; CDR3 protein: CASSYGQYSGANVLTF; CDR3 DNA: TGTGCCAGCAGTTACGGGCAGTACTCTGGGGCCAACGTCCTGACTTTC